The 21 T cell receptor beta chains below were found in one sample sequenced in a study of vaccination effects on CD4 cells after COVID-19. Produced via immunoSEQ multiplex PCR; TCRdb's table is partial and in-frame only. The sample has about 22,000 clones, 55% to 85% seen once. Using viral peptide pools, the ViraFEST assay grew out antigen-specific CD4+ T cells prior to sequencing. Upon completion of more than 9 days in culture, CD4+ T cells were isolated. Two-dose vaccination with either BNT162b2 or mRNA-1273 was given to the participants. Antigen specificity for these receptors is unknown. Sequencing used CD4+ T cells from PBMCs cultured with HCoV-NL63 spike peptides, obtained after COVID-19 vaccination. These receptors originate from a human donor who received a COVID-19 vaccine.

The chain couples TRBV2 to TRBJ1-3, with D hard to call. Trimming left V 6 bases short and J 3 bases short, with 6 bases between. Germline V gives CDR1 SNHLY, CDR2 FYNNEI. The CDR3 length is 12 residues. The CDR3 nucleotides read TGTGCCAGCAGAGATGATGGAAACACCATATATTTT. Translation gives CASRDDGNTIYF.

The V call is TRBV19, the J call TRBJ1-5; D might be TRBD1 (6 bases). Deletions cut 9 bases from V and 6 bases from J, with 18 bases between. The CDR3 totals 14 residues. CDR1 and CDR2 (germline): LNHDA, SQIVND (reference sequence). The CDR3 loop is CASQRQDIPQPQHF. The CDR3 bases are TGTGCCAGCCAGAGACAGGATATACCTCAGCCCCAGCATTTT.

The rearrangement uses TRBV5-1 and TRBJ2-2; D might be TRBD1 or TRBD2, each matching 5 bases. The germline V gene encodes CDR1 SGHRS and CDR2 YFSETQ. The V end lost 0 bases, the J end lost 7 bases, and 19 bases lay between the germline ends. The CDR3 consists of 17 residues. CDR3 in amino acids: CASSLGGPGRRVGELFF. CDR3 nucleotide sequence: TGCGCCAGCAGCTTGGGGGGACCGGGACGTCGAGTCGGGGAGCTGTTTTTT.

The chain carries TRBV5-1 and TRBJ2-6; maybe TRBD1 (6 bases). Trimming pared 1 base from V and 2 bases from J, leaving 13 bases between. There are 17 residues in the CDR3. Germline CDR1 reads SGHRS; CDR2 reads YFSETQ. CDR3 bases: TGCGCCAGCAGCTTGTCCCCCCCAGGGGCTGGGGCCAACGTCCTGACTTTC. Translating it yields CASSLSPPGAGANVLTF.

The chain combines TRBV5-4 with TRBJ2-1; 8 bases map to TRBD2. The CDR3 totals 15 residues. With 5 bases clipped from V and 0 bases from J, the junction kept 4 bases outside the gene matches. Germline V gene data show CDR1 as SGHNT and CDR2 as YYREEE (reference sequence). The CDR3 spells CASSLAGLSYNEQFF. DNA of the CDR3: TGTGCCAGCAGTCTAGCGGGCCTCTCCTACAATGAGCAGTTCTTC.

The chain links TRBV5-1 to TRBJ2-1; 9 positions match TRBD2. V trimming: 4 bases; J trimming: 2 bases; junction bases outside the gene matches: 10. The CDR3 runs 17 residues. Germline values: CDR1 SGHRS, CDR2 YFSETQ. In nucleotides, the CDR3 is TGCGCCAGCAGCGGTGGCGGGGGGGCAGGGACCTACAATGAGCAGTTCTTC. Translated: CASSGGGGAGTYNEQFF.

V and J are TRBV11-2 and TRBJ2-7; D may be TRBD1 or TRBD2 (5 bases each). CDR3 length: 15 residues. V was trimmed by 2 bases and J by 3 bases, leaving 14 bases between them. Germline CDR1 reads SGHAT; CDR2 reads FQNNGV. In DNA, the CDR3 is TGTGCCAGCAGCTTAAGCCGCTATGGGGGCTACGAGCAGTACTTC. The encoded protein is CASSLSRYGGYEQYF.

This chain links TRBV18 with TRBJ2-5; TRBD2 is a possible D gene (7 bases). V lost 2 bases to trimming and J lost 4 bases, with 11 bases between them. The CDR3 is 14 amino acids. Per germline, CDR1 KGHSH and CDR2 LQKENI. The DNA for the CDR3 is TGTGCCAGCTCACCAAGGGGGGGTCGAGAGACCCAGTACTTC. It specifies CASSPRGGRETQYF.

The gene calls are TRBV30 and TRBJ1-6, with D hard to call. Germline V gene sequence: CDR1 GTSNPN, CDR2 SVGIG (reference sequence). The CDR3 totals 14 residues. V lost 4 bases and J 10 bases, leaving 17 bases between the germline ends. CDR3 protein: CAWTLRAVGSPLHF. DNA for the CDR3: TGTGCCTGGACCCTCCGGGCGGTTGGATCACCCCTCCACTTT.

This clone was counted a single time. This chain uses TRBV2 with TRBJ1-2; D is ambiguous. The CDR3 sequence is 13 residues long. Per the germline V gene, CDR1 is SNHLY and CDR2 is FYNNEI. The V end was cut by 2 bases, the J end by 5 bases, with 9 bases between. This CDR3 reads CASSETPGYGYTF. The CDR3 DNA follows: TGTGCCAGCAGTGAAACTCCAGGTTATGGCTACACCTTC.

The CDR3 here is CASSPSRGQDTEAFF. In nucleotides, the CDR3 is TGTGCCAGCTCACCGAGCAGGGGGCAGGATACTGAAGCTTTCTTT. The chain employs TRBV18 and TRBJ1-1; 8 positions agree with TRBD1. Germline V lookup: CDR1 KGHSH, CDR2 LQKENI. J lost 5 bases, V lost 3 bases, and 8 bases had no gene match. This CDR3 comprises 15 residues. Using reference TRBV18 and TRBJ1-1 for the parts outside the CDR3, the full variable domain is NAGVMQNPRHLVRRRGQEARLRCSPMKGHSHVYWYRQLPEEGLKFMVYLQKENIIDESGMPKERFSAEFPKEGPSILRIQQVVRGDSAAYFCASSPSRGQDTEAFFGQGTRLTVV.

This clone was seen a handful of times. The chain recombines TRBV5-1 with TRBJ1-1; no reliable D call. This CDR3 has 15 amino acids. V gave up 0 bases and J gave up 0 bases, with 9 bases separating them. Germline V gives CDR1 SGHRS, CDR2 YFSETQ. The CDR3 here is CASSLVAGMNTEAFF. DNA for the CDR3: TGCGCCAGCAGCTTGGTCGCAGGCATGAACACTGAAGCTTTCTTT.

The rearrangement joins TRBV6-4 to TRBJ1-5; the D is unclear. CDR3 size: 13 residues. Trimming removed 2 bases from V and 7 bases from J, with 9 bases in between. Germline V gene data show CDR1 as MRHNA and CDR2 as SNTAGT. CDR3: CASSDDGSQPQHF. In DNA, the CDR3 is TGTGCCAGCAGTGACGACGGGAGCCAGCCCCAGCATTTT.

This clone has just one count. This sequence joins TRBV5-4 and TRBJ2-7, with D possibly TRBD1 on 5 matching bases. This CDR3 has 15 residues. The germline gives CDR1 SGHNT, CDR2 YYREEE (reference sequence). V was clipped by 2 bases and J by 3 bases, with 15 bases between them. For the CDR3, the DNA is TGTGCCAGCAGCTTAAGGGGCGTAGGAAACTACGAGCAGTACTTC. This codes for CASSLRGVGNYEQYF.

The chain has TRBV7-9 and TRBJ2-5; D is uncertain. Trimming stripped 5 bases from V and 6 bases from J, with 7 bases between. The length of the CDR3 is 11 residues. The germline CDR1 and CDR2 sequences are SEHNR and FQNEAQ (reference sequence). The CDR3: CASSQSQTQYF. The CDR3 DNA reads TGTGCCAGCAGCCAGTCCCAGACCCAGTACTTC.

The chain is built from TRBV4-1 and TRBJ1-3; D remains unclear. This CDR3 contains 15 residues. V lost 2 bases and J 3 bases, leaving 11 bases between the germline ends. The germline V gene encodes CDR1 MGHRA and CDR2 YSYEKL. CDR3 region: CASSQPREFGNTIYF. The CDR3 coding sequence is TGCGCCAGCAGCCAACCTCGGGAATTTGGAAACACCATATATTTT.

The V call is TRBV7-9, the J call TRBJ1-3; 7 positions agree with TRBD1. V lost 2 bases and J lost 3; bases outside the gene matches: 4. This CDR3 spans 15 amino acids. Germline lookup yields CDR1 SEHNR and CDR2 FQNEAQ (reference sequence). CDR3 residues: CASSLNRGSGNTIYF. DNA for the CDR3: TGTGCCAGCAGCTTAAACAGGGGTAGTGGAAACACCATATATTTT.

This chain links TRBV19 with TRBJ1-2, with D uncertain. V was shortened by 2 bases and J by 4 bases, with 11 bases between the two germline ends. The CDR3 has 14 residues. The germline V gene has CDR1 LNHDA and CDR2 SQIVND (reference sequence). The CDR3 sequence is CASSISPGGYGYTF. In DNA, the CDR3 is TGTGCCAGTAGTATAAGTCCAGGAGGCTATGGCTACACCTTC.

This chain connects TRBV30 to TRBJ1-4; no firm D call. V lost 1 base and J lost 14, with 11 bases in between. CDR3 length equals 11 residues. In germline, CDR1 is GTSNPN, CDR2 SVGIG (reference sequence). The CDR3 nucleotides read TGTGCCTGGAGTGACGGTCCGGGCCTGTTTTTT. It codes for CAWSDGPGLFF.

The chain is built from TRBV10-3 and TRBJ2-6, with TRBD1 matching 10 bases. The CDR3 runs to 16 residues. CDR1 and CDR2 (germline): ENHRY, SYGVKD. J lost 2 bases, V lost 5 bases, and 3 bases had no gene match. In nucleotides, the CDR3 is TGTGCCATCAGTCCCGGGACAGGGGCTGGGGCCAACGTCCTGACTTTC. This translates into CAISPGTGAGANVLTF.

The V and J genes are TRBV5-1 and TRBJ2-7; no clear D gene. CDR3 size: 13 residues. Trimming cost V 0 bases and J 3 bases, with 7 bases left between them. Germline V gene sequence: CDR1 SGHRS, CDR2 YFSETQ. CDR3 sequence (DNA): TGCGCCAGCAGCTTGGTTGGAGACTACGAGCAGTACTTC. Its protein is CASSLVGDYEQYF.